Described below is a single TCR beta chain sequence and its context. Patients in Seattle were enrolled during active infection, then followed longitudinally. The CDR3 runs 13 residues. Trimming shortened V by 1 base and J by 4 bases, and 6 bases separated the two germline ends. The germline CDR1 and CDR2 sequences are SGHAT and FQNNGV. This sample is drawn from a study of blood T cell repertoires in COVID-19. Original data processing: Amplification of reference gene primers provided the estimated nucleated cell counts. Data came from immunoSEQ multiplex PCR; TCRdb stores just in-frame clones and leaves some out. V and J calls and clone size are those listed in that table; D and trimming were worked out from the DNA. Of 100,000 to 150,000 clones in the sample, around 89% are singletons; the top ten hold 4.3%.

The origin of this receptor is a man in his 60s with COVID-19, enrolled during active disease. The specimen sequenced was peripheral blood. The rearrangement links TRBV11-2 to TRBJ2-3; TRBD2 is a possible D gene (5 bases). The CDR3 sequence: CASSLGESDTQYF. DNA of the CDR3: TGTGCCAGCAGCTTAGGGGAGTCAGATACGCAGTATTTT.